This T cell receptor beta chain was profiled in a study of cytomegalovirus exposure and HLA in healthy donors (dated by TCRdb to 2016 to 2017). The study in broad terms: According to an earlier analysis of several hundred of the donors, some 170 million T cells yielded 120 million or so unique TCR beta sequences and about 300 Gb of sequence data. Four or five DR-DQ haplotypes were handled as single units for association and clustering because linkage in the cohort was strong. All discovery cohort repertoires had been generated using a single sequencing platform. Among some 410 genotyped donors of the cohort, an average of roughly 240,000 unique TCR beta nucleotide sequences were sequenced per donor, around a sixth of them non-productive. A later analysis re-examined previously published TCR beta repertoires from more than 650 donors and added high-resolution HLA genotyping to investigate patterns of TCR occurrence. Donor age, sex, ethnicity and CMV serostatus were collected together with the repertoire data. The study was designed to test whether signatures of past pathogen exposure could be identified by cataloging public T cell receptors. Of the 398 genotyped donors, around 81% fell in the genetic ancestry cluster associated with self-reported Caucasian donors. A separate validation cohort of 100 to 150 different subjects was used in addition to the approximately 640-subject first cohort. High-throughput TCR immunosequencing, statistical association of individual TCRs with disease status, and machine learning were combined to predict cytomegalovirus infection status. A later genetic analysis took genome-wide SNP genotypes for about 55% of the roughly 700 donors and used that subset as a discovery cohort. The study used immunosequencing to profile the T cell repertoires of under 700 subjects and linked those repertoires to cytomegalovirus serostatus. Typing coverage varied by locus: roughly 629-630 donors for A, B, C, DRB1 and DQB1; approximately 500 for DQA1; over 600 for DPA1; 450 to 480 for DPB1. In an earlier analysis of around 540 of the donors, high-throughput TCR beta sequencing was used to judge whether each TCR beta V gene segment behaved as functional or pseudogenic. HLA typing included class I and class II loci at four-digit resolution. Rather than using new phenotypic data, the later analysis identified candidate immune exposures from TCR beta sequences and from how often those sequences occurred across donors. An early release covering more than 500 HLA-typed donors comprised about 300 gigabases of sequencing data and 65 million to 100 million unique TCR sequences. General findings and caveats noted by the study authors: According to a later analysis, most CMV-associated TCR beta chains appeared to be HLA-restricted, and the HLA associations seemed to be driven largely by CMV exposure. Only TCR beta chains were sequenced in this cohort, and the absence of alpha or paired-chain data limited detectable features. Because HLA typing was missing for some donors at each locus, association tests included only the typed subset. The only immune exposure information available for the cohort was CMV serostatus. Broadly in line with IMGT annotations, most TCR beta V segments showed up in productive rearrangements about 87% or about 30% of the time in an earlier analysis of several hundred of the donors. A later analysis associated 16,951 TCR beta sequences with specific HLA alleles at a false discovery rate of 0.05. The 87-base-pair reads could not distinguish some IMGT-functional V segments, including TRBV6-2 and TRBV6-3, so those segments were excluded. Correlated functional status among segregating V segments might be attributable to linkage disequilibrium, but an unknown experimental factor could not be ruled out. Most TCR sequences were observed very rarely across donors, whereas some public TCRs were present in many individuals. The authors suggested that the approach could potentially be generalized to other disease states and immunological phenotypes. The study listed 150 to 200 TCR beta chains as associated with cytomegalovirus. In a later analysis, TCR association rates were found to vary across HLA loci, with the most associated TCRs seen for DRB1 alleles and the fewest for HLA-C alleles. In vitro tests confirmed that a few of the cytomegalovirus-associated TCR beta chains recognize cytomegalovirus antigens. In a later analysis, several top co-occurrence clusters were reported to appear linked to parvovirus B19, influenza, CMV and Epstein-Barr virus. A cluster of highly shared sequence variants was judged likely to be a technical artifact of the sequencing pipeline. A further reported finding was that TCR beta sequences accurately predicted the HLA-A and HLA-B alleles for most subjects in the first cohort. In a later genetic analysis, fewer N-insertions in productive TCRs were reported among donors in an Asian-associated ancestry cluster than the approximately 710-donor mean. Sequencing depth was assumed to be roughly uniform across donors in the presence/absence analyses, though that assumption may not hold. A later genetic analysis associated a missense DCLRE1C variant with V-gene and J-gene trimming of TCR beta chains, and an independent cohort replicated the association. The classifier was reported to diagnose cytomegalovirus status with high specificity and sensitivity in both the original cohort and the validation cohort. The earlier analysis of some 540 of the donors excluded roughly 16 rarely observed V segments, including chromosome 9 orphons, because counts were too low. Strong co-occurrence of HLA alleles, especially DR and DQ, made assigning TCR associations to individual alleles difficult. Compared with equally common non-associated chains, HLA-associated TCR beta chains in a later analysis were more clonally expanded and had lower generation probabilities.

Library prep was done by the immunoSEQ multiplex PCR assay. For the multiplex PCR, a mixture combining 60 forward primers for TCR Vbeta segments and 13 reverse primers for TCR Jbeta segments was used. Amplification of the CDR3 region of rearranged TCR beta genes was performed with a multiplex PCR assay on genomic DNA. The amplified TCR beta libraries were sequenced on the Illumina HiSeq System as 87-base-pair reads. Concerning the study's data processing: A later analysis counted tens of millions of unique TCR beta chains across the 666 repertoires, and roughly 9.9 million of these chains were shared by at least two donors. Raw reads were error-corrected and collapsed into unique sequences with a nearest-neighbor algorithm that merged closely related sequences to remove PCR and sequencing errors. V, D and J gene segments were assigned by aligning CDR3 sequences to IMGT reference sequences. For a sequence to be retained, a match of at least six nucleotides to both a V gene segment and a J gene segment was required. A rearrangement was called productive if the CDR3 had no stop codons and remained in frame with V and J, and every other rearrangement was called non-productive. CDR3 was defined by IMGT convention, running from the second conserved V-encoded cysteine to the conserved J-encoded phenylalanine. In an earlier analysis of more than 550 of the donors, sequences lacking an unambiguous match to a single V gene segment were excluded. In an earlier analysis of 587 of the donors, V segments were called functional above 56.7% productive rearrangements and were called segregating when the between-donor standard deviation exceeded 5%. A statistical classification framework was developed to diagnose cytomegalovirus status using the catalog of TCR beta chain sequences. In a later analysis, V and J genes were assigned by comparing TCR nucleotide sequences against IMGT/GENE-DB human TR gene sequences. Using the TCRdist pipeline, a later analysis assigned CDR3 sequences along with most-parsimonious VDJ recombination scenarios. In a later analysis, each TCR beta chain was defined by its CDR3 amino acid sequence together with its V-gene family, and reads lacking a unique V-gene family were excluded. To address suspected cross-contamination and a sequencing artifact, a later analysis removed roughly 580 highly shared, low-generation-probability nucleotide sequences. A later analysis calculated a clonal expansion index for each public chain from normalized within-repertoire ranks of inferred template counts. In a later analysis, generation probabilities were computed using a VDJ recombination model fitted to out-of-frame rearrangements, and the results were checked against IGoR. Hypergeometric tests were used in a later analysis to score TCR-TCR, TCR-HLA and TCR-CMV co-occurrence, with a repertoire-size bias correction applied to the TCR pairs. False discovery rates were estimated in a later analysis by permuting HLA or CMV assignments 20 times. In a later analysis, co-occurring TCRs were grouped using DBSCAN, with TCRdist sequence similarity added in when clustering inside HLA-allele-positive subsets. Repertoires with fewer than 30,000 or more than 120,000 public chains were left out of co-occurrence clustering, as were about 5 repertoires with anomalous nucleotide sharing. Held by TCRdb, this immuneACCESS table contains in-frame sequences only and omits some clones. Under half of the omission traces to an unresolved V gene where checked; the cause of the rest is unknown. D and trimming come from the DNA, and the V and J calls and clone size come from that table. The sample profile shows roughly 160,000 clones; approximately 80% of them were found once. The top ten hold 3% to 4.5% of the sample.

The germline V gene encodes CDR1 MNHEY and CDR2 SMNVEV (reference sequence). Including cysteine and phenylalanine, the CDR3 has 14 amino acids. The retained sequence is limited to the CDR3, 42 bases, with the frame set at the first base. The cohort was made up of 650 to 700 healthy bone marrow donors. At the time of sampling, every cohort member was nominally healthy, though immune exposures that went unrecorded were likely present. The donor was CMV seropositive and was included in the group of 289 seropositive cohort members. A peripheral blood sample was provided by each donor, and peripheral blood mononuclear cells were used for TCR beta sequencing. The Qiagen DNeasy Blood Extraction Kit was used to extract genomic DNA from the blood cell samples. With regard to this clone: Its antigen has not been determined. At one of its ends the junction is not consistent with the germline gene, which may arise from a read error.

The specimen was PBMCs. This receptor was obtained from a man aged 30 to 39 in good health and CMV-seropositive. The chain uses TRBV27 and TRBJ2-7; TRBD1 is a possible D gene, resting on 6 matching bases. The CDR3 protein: CASSPTGLSYEQCF. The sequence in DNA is TGTGCCAGCAGTCCCACAGGGTTGTCCTACGAGCAGTGCTTC.